This T cell receptor beta chain was sequenced for a study of CD8+ T cells in alopecia areata. Treatment here: oral pan-JAK inhibitor, 5-10 mg twice daily. The researchers isolated CD4+ and CD8+ T cells from PBMCs by sorting. This clone has a handful of counts. Extracted from the samples, RNA was reverse transcribed into cDNA to serve as the sequencing template. Method: immunoSEQ multiplex PCR; TCRdb's copy keeps in-frame clones and lacks some. The sample carries around 180,000 clones, over 55% recorded once. This CDR3 spans 13 amino acids. Germline lookup yields CDR1 SGHRS and CDR2 YFSETQ. V gave up 4 bases and J gave up 5 bases, with 12 bases separating them.

The rearrangement joins TRBV5-1 to TRBJ2-5; a possible D gene is TRBD2 (5 bases). The TCR originated in a human donor with alopecia areata. Here the sequenced sample was CD4+ T cells sorted from blood, taken at week 24, from a patient treated with tofacitinib. The CDR3 here is CASSEGTGETQYF. CDR3 bases: TGCGCCAGCAGCGAGGGCACCGGGGAGACCCAGTACTTC.